Following are 27 T cell receptor beta chains from one sample sequenced in a study of breast tumors, draining lymph nodes, adjacent tissues. Samples came from axillary lymph nodes draining the breast cancer. Each CDR3 protein gets one entry after TCRdb re-called the multiplex PCR reads with MiXCR. The repertoire holds about 180,000 distinct CDR3 sequences, 25% to 40% seen once, with about 3.8% in the top ten. Sample: axillary lymph node tissue. These receptors all come from a female donor with breast cancer. Some clones in this sample may be carry-over from other donors' samples.

This clonotype was seen a handful of times. The J gene is TRBJ2-3, the V gene TRBV28; 7 nucleotides match TRBD1. V shed 10 bases and J 0 bases; nucleotides not matched to a gene: 22. Germline V CDR1 and CDR2: MDHEN, SYDVKM. The CDR3 length is 19 residues. CDR3: CAKGQNWVVGLASTDTQYF. The CDR3 DNA follows: TGTGCCAAGGGACAGAACTGGGTTGTGGGGTTAGCGAGCACAGATACGCAGTATTTT.

Concerning this clonotype itself: At one of its ends the junction is not consistent with the germline gene, which may arise from a read error. The genes are TRBV30 and TRBJ1-2; D gene unclear. CDR3 length: 15 residues. Germline V CDR1 and CDR2: GTSNPN, SVGIG (reference sequence). In DNA form, the CDR3 reads TGTGCCTGGAGTGTTAAAGGGTTAGTGGAGTATGACTACACCTTC. Translated: CAWSVKGLVEYDYTF.

Ten or more counts support this clonotype. The chain employs TRBV7-9 and TRBJ1-4; TRBD1 is a possible D gene (6 bases). There are 13 residues in the CDR3. CDR1 and CDR2 (germline): SEHNR, FQNEAQ (reference sequence). With 5 bases removed from V and 7 bases from J, the gap between germline ends came to 11 bases. The CDR3 reads CASSDRLSEKLFF. The DNA for the CDR3 is TGTGCCAGCAGCGACAGGCTCAGTGAAAAACTGTTTTTT.

This clonotype was observed a few times. Here the CDR3 reads CASSQLGGEGAFF. In DNA, the CDR3 is TGCGCCAGCAGCCAACTCGGGGGCGAAGGAGCTTTCTTT. The genes are TRBV4-1 and TRBJ1-1; maybe TRBD1 (6 bases). The ends were cut back, 2 bases at V and 10 bases at J, with 14 bases in the middle. Per germline, CDR1 MGHRA and CDR2 YSYEKL. The CDR3 totals 13 residues.

This chain joins TRBV20-1 and TRBJ2-1; 9 bases align to TRBD2. The CDR3 covers 15 residues. V gave up 6 bases and J gave up 8 bases; unmatched junction bases: 14. In germline, CDR1 is DFQATT, CDR2 SNEGSKA (reference sequence). The CDR3 DNA sequence: TGCAGTGCCCGCGGGACTAGCCGAGTTAATGATGAGCAGTTCTTC. This gives the protein CSARGTSRVNDEQFF.

This clonotype was counted many times. The J gene is TRBJ2-1, the V gene TRBV7-2, with 7 bases matching TRBD1. V lost 1 base and J lost 7; bases outside the gene matches: 10. Germline assignment: CDR1 SGHTA and CDR2 FQGNSA. The CDR3 has 16 residues. This CDR3 reads CASSLVTGVNRNEQFF. The CDR3, as DNA: TGTGCCAGCAGCTTAGTCACAGGGGTGAATAGAAATGAGCAGTTCTTC.

This clonotype was detected many times. The V gene is TRBV20-1, the J gene TRBJ2-6; D unresolved. There are 16 residues in the CDR3. Per the germline V gene, CDR1 is DFQATT and CDR2 is SNEGSKA (reference sequence). Between the trimmed V and J ends, which lost 6 bases and 2 bases, there was a span of 17 bases. The CDR3 nucleotides read TGCAGTGCCCTATACCTGGCCGGCCCTGGGGCCAACGTCCTGACTTTC. Encoded protein: CSALYLAGPGANVLTF.

This clonotype was seen many times. CDR3: CAWSVGTGLSQPQHF. DNA of the CDR3: TGTGCCTGGAGTGTTGGGACAGGGCTCAGTCAGCCCCAGCATTTT. The chain has TRBV30 and TRBJ1-5; 9 bases align to TRBD1. CDR3 length: 15 residues. V shed 0 bases, J shed 6 bases, and the junction held 6 bases outside the gene matches. Looked up from germline, CDR1 is GTSNPN and CDR2 is SVGIG (reference sequence).

This clonotype was observed once. No DNA is shown, since the ends of the CDR3 on it are uncertain; the CDR3 is the one TCRdb lists. V gene TRBV19 combines with J gene TRBJ1-5; the table's D call TRBD1 went unverified against the DNA. CDR1 and CDR2 (germline): LNHDA, SQIVND (reference sequence). The CDR3 spans 23 amino acids, including both terminal residues. CDR3 in amino acids: CASSMSAYNEQFFGQGGDQPQHF.

This clonotype has a count of ten or more. A read error is likely, as this CDR3 ends without the conserved phenylalanine or tryptophan. This chain joins TRBV7-6 and TRBJ2-1; TRBD2 is a possible D gene (6 bases). V was cut by 5 bases and J by 9 bases, with 17 bases left in between. Looked up from germline, CDR1 is SGHVS and CDR2 is FNYEAQ. This CDR3 comprises 14 residues. For the CDR3, the DNA is TGTGCCAGCAGCGACGGAGGGAGGTTGGGTGAGCAGTTCCTC. Translating gives CASSDGGRLGEQFL.

This chain links TRBV24-1 with TRBJ2-5; D possibly corresponds to TRBD2 (5 bases). V lost 7 bases to trimming and J lost 2 bases, with 16 bases between them. The CDR3 spans 15 residues. Germline assignment: CDR1 KGHDR and CDR2 SFDVKD. The CDR3 bases are TGTGCCACCAGGTCCGGAGCCCGGGGACAAGAGACCCAGTACTTC. Translated, it gives CATRSGARGQETQYF.

The DNA of the CDR3 is TGTGCCAGTAGTATAGATCTCAGGGCGGCTGAAGCTTTCTTT. Translated: CASSIDLRAAEAFF. V and J are TRBV19 and TRBJ1-1; possible D gene TRBD1, 5 bases. The V and J ends lost 0 bases and 6 bases respectively, with 11 bases between them. The CDR3 is 14 amino acids. Germline V gene lookup returns CDR1 LNHDA and CDR2 SQIVND (reference sequence).

With respect to this clonotype: No conserved phenylalanine or tryptophan ends this CDR3, so it is likely a read error. The chain couples TRBV5-8 to TRBJ2-7; 8 bases map to TRBD1. Germline assignment: CDR1 SGHTS and CDR2 YDEGEE. There are 15 residues in the CDR3. DNA for the CDR3: TGTGCCAGCAGCAGTCCGAGACAGGGGCTTTACGTGCAGTACCTC. Its protein product is CASSSPRQGLYVQYL.

This clonotype was seen repeatedly, ten times or more. The V gene is TRBV6-1, the J gene TRBJ1-2, with 9 bases fitting TRBD1. CDR3 size: 15 residues. Germline values: CDR1 MNHNS, CDR2 SASEGT. J was trimmed by 1 base and V by 6 bases; bases with no gene match: 6. CDR3 protein: CASSETGGDNYGYTF. DNA of the CDR3: TGTGCCAGCAGCGAGACAGGGGGTGATAACTATGGCTACACCTTC.

This clonotype was detected ten times or more. The V and J genes are TRBV7-9 and TRBJ2-3; 13 bases are shared with TRBD2. With V trimmed by 5 bases and J by 0 bases, 2 bases remained unmatched. The germline V gene encodes CDR1 SEHNR and CDR2 FQNEAQ (reference sequence). The CDR3 spans 16 residues. Here the CDR3 reads CASSQLAGGSTDTQYF. CDR3 coding DNA: TGTGCCAGCAGCCAACTAGCGGGGGGGAGCACAGATACGCAGTATTTT.

This clonotype showed up many times. The chain has TRBV7-8 and TRBJ2-7; D possibly uses TRBD1 or TRBD2 (5 bases each). V lost 3 bases, J lost 3 bases, and 9 bases lay in between. From germline, CDR1 is SGHVS and CDR2 FQNEAQ. This CDR3 has 13 amino acids. Here the CDR3 reads CASSFEGNYEQYF. The CDR3 coding sequence is TGTGCCAGCAGCTTTGAGGGGAACTACGAGCAGTACTTC.

This clonotype came up many times. This sequence joins TRBV20-1 and TRBJ1-6, with a weak D call TRBD1 (5 bases). V shed 3 bases and J shed 6 bases, with 15 bases lying between them. Germline-derived CDR1 and CDR2 are DFQATT and SNEGSKA (reference sequence). The CDR3 totals 15 residues. The CDR3 region has the DNA TGCAGTGCTAGCCCGACAGTCTCGGGTAATTCACCCCTCCACTTT. The encoded protein is CSASPTVSGNSPLHF.

This clonotype was counted many times. The chain is built from TRBV7-9 and TRBJ1-4; D gene ambiguous. From germline, CDR1 is SEHNR and CDR2 FQNEAQ (reference sequence). Trimming left V 10 bases short and J 7 bases short, with 16 bases between. There are 13 residues in the CDR3. CDR3 in amino acids: CAIPGLSGEKLFF. CDR3 sequence (DNA): TGTGCCATCCCCGGACTGAGTGGTGAAAAACTGTTTTTT.

This clonotype was recorded a few times. Possible read error: a much larger clone is one base away. This chain uses TRBV5-6 with TRBJ2-7; TRBD2 aligns across 7 bases. The junction had 6 bases not matched to a gene; V was cut back by 3 bases and J by 0 bases. This CDR3 comprises 15 residues. Per germline, CDR1 SGHDT and CDR2 YYEEEE. The CDR3 sequence: CASSYYGGSSYEQYF. The CDR3 region has the DNA TGTGCCAGCAGCTATTACGGGGGGAGCTCCTACGAGCAGTACTTC.

This clonotype occurred many times. This chain uses TRBV28 with TRBJ2-5, with TRBD1 matching over 11 bases. CDR1 and CDR2 from the germline V gene are MDHEN and SYDVKM. Trimming at V came to 6 bases and at J to 4 bases, leaving 7 bases not matched to a gene. This CDR3 has 15 residues. CDR3 protein: CASSMDRGRGETQYF. The CDR3, as DNA: TGTGCCAGCAGCATGGACAGGGGGCGAGGAGAGACCCAGTACTTC.

Worth noting for this clonotype: A much larger clone lies a single base off, so this may be a read error. V gene TRBV9 combines with J gene TRBJ2-7; D not resolved. The germline CDR1 and CDR2 sequences are SGDLS and YYNGEE. V lost 4 bases and J lost 7, with 12 bases in between. The CDR3 is 12 residues long. In DNA, the CDR3 is TGTGCCAGCAGCCATAGCTACAATGAGCAGTACTTC. Translated: CASSHSYNEQYF.

Comments on this clonotype: A read error may be the cause here, since a much bigger clone is one base away. The genes are TRBV10-3 and TRBJ2-1, with no clear D. The CDR3 loop spans 11 amino acids. Per the germline V gene, CDR1 is ENHRY and CDR2 is SYGVKD. CDR3 in DNA: TGTGCCAGCAGTACCGGCGATGAGCAGTTCTTC. Protein: CASSTGDEQFF.

Details on this clonotype: This could be a read error, since a much larger clone is one nucleotide away. V gene TRBV7-9 combines with J gene TRBJ2-7; D possibly matches TRBD1 or TRBD2 (5 bases each). The CDR3 length is 18 residues. CDR1 and CDR2 from the germline V gene are SEHNR and FQNEAQ (reference sequence). CDR3 loop: CAGSQTAAGDRGSYEQYF. The CDR3 DNA is TGTGCCGGCAGCCAGACAGCCGCCGGGGATAGAGGCTCCTACGAGCAGTACTTC.

This clonotype was seen repeatedly, ten times or more. CDR3 region: CASSVSYTNYGYTF. The CDR3 nucleotides are TGTGCCAGCAGTGTCAGCTATACTAACTATGGCTACACCTTC. V usage is TRBV2 and J usage is TRBJ1-2, with D unresolved. The CDR3 contains 14 residues. The germline CDR1 and CDR2 sequences are SNHLY and FYNNEI. V was pared by 4 bases and J by 0 bases, with 9 bases between.

This clonotype appeared many times. V gene TRBV6-6 combines with J gene TRBJ1-4, with TRBD1 as a possible D gene (6 bases). Trimming removed 2 bases at V and 5 bases at J, with 15 bases between. The CDR3 length is 16 residues. Germline-derived CDR1 and CDR2 are MNHNY and SVGAGI (reference sequence). This CDR3 reads CASSYHGAGVNEKLFF. The CDR3 DNA reads as TGTGCCAGCAGTTACCATGGAGCAGGGGTGAATGAAAAACTGTTTTTT.

This clonotype was counted at least ten times. The genes are TRBV5-1 and TRBJ2-3; the D is unclear. V was shortened by 4 bases and J by 4 bases, with 7 bases between the two germline ends. Germline CDR1 SGHRS, CDR2 YFSETQ. CDR3 length: 12 amino acids. The CDR3 coding sequence is TGCGCCAGCAGCCACGACTCAGATACGCAGTATTTT. Protein product: CASSHDSDTQYF.

This clonotype was seen many times. The V and J genes are TRBV6-5 and TRBJ2-7, with 7 bases lining up with TRBD2. The CDR3 length is 14 residues. The ends lost 10 bases at V and 4 bases at J; junction bases unmatched: 13. The germline V gene encodes CDR1 MNHEY and CDR2 SVGAGI. Here the CDR3 reads CATAPLLAVYEQYF. The DNA of the CDR3 is TGTGCCACCGCACCCCTCCTAGCGGTTTACGAGCAGTACTTC.